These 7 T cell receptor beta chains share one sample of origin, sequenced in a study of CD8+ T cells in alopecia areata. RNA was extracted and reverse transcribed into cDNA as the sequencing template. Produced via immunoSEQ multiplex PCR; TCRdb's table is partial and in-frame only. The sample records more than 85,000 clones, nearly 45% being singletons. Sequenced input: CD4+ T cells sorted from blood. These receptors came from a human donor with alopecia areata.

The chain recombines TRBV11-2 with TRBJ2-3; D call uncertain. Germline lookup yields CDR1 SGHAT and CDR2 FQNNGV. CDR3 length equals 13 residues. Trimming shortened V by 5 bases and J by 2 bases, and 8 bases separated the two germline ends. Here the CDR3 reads CASSLGPTDTQYF. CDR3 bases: TGTGCCAGCAGCCTTGGACCCACAGATACGCAGTATTTT.

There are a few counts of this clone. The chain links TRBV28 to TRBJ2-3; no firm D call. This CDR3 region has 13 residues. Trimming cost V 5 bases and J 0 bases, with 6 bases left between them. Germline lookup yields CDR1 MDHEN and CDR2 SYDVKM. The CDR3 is CASSLSSTDTQYF. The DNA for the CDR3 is TGTGCCAGCAGTCTGAGTAGCACAGATACGCAGTATTTT.

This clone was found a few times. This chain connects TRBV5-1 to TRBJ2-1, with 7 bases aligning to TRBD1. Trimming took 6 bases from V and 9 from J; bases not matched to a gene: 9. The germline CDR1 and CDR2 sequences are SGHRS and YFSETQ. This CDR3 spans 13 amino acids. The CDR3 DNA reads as TGCGCCAGCAAGGTTCAGGGGGAAAGTGAGCAGTTCTTC. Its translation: CASKVQGESEQFF.

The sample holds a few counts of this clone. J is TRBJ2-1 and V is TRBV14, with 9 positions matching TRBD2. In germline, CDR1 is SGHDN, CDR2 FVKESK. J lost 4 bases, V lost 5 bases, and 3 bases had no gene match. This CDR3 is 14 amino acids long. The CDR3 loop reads CASSATSGYNEQFF. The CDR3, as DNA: TGTGCCAGCAGCGCGACTAGCGGTTACAATGAGCAGTTCTTC.

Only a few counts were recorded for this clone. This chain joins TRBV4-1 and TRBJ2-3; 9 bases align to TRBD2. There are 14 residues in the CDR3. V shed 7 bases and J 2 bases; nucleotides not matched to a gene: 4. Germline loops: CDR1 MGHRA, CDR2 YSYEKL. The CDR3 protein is CASKRGADTDTQYF. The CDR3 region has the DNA TGCGCCAGCAAGCGGGGGGCGGACACAGATACGCAGTATTTT.

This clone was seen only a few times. The CDR3 sequence: CASSDRDQETQYF. The CDR3 region has the DNA TGTGCCAGTAGTGACCGGGACCAAGAGACCCAGTACTTC. The chain recombines TRBV19 with TRBJ2-5; D gene ambiguous. Germline V CDR1 and CDR2: LNHDA, SQIVND (reference sequence). Trimming removed 5 bases at V and 0 bases at J, with 7 bases between. This CDR3 region has 13 residues.

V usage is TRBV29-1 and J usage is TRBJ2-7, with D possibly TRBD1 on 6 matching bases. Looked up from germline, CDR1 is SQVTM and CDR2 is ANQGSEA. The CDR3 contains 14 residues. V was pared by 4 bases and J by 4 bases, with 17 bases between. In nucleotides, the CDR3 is TGCAGCGTTGTTCGTAACAGGGACACATACGAGCAGTACTTC. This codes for CSVVRNRDTYEQYF.